This T cell receptor beta chain originates from a study of blood T cell repertoires in COVID-19. CDR1 MNHEY and CDR2 SVGAGI come from the germline V gene. The CDR3 covers 15 residues. The junction had 7 bases not matched to a gene; V was cut back by 1 base and J by 5 bases. Participants, roughly 18 to 90 years old, spanned around 25 US areas. The study assigned cohorts using participant-reported clinical history. Assay: immunoSEQ multiplex PCR; the TCRdb copy retains only in-frame clones and omits some. The repertoire includes 400,000 to 550,000 clones, roughly 85% of them detected once, and roughly 1.8% sits in the top ten.

Sequencing input: PBMCs or T cells enriched from blood (not recorded which). The J gene is TRBJ2-7, the V gene TRBV6-5; the match to TRBD2 covers 8 bases. The sequence derives from a woman between 18 and 29 years old with acute COVID-19. The CDR3 coding sequence is TGTGCCAGCAGTTACTTGTTAGCGGGAATAGACGAGCAGTACTTC. Amino acids: CASSYLLAGIDEQYF.